This TCR beta chain was observed in a study of glioma-infiltrating T cells listed by TCRdb under 2016. Broadly, across the study: The study sequenced TCR alpha- and beta-chain repertoires from glioma tissue, from non-neoplastic brain tissue and from matched peripheral blood mononuclear cells. Each tissue-infiltrating repertoire was compared with the same patient's peripheral blood repertoire to measure divergence between tissue and blood T-cell populations. The paired cohort was made up of three low-grade glioma patients, 7 to 9 primary glioblastoma patients and three non-glioma patients who contributed non-neoplastic brain tissue.

Here is what the overall study found, with its caveats: VJ-independent divergence between tissue and blood was found to be below expectation in non-neoplastic patients but above expectation in all gliomas, particularly low-grade gliomas. Only a very small number of CDR3 sequences turned up in both tissue and blood, a result put down to high CDR3 diversity combined with limited sampling. Group comparisons rested on small numbers: three non-neoplastic, three low-grade glioma and 7 or 8 glioblastoma patients.

The iRepertoire nested amplicon-rescue multiplex PCR (arm-PCR) platform was used to amplify TCR alpha and beta CDR3 regions from RNA. One-step reverse transcription and amplification used about 95-400 ng of tissue mRNA or PBMC total RNA as input. Following bead purification, Illumina adapters were added by a secondary multiplex PCR, and the libraries were gel-purified between 200 and 400 bp. Libraries carried internal 6-nucleotide barcodes used for demultiplexing. The libraries were sequenced on an Illumina MiSeq using 2x220 or 2x250 nucleotide paired-end reads. The authors' analysis ran thus. FLASH 1.2.11 was used to merge paired reads, and BWA-MEM then aligned the reads to the GRCh37 human genome before TRA and TRB reads were extracted. For V and J assignment, an IMGT-derived reference of cassette sequences and CDR3 motifs that included pseudogenes was used. Reads were translated in three frames, and productive CDR3s were defined as those with a C...FGXG motif and no stop codons. A clonotype was defined as a unique combination of a V-J cassette pair and a CDR3 amino acid sequence. Filtering of reads was based on Hamming distance, with the threshold set by the sequence error rate of each sample in mapped regions. The public sequencing data were trimmed at Q25 with fastp and processed into clonotypes with MiXCR by TCRdb, which kept only in-frame beta chains. Under each unique CDR3 protein, matching rows form one entry showing the most common genes and DNA. What appears here as the V and J calls and clone size reflects TCRdb's work, not the paper's. A total of around 130,000 distinct CDR3 sequences appear in this sample, about 25% of them only once. Around a quarter of the sample is in the top ten clones.

The CDR3 sequence holds 16 residues, the cysteine and phenylalanine included. CDR3 DNA is the only sequence kept; it has 48 bases, read in frame from the first base. From V the trimming removes 4 bases and from J it removes 0 bases, while the gene matches leave 4 bases of the junction unaccounted for. The germline V gene sets CDR1 to SGHTA and CDR2 to FQGNSA. This clonotype was detected many times. Its antigen target is currently unknown. Qualities for individual bases were not recorded, and no much larger clone is one base off. The V gene is TRBV7-2 and the J gene is TRBJ2-5, with 11 bases matching TRBD2. The sample taken for sequencing was glioma tissue, nonneoplastic brain tissue, or PBMCs (not recorded which). The sequence was obtained from a human donor with low-grade glioma or glioblastoma, undergoing nonglioma brain surgery, or in good health (not recorded which). The CDR3 reads as follows: CASSSLGLADQETQYF. The DNA sequence follows: TGTGCCAGCAGCTCCCTGGGACTAGCGGACCAAGAGACCCAGTACTTC.